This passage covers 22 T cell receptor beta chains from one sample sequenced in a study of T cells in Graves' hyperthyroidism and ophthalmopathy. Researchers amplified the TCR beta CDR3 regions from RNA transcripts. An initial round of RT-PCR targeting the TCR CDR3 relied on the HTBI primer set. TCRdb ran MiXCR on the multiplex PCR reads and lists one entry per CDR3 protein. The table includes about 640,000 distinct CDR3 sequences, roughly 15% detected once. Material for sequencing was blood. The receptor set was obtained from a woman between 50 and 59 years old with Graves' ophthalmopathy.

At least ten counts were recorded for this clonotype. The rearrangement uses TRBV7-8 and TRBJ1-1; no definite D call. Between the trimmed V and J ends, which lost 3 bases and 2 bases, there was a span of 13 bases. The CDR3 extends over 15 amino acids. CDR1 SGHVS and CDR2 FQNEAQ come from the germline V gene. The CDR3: CASSFPDGDNTEAFF. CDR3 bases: TGTGCCAGCAGCTTCCCTGACGGGGATAACACTGAAGCTTTCTTT.

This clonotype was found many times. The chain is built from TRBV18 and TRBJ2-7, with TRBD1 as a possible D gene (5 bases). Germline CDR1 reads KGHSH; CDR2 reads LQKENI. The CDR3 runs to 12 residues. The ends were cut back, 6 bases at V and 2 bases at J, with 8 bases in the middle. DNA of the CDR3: TGTGCCAGCTCCGACAGACCCTACGAGCAGTACTTC. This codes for CASSDRPYEQYF.

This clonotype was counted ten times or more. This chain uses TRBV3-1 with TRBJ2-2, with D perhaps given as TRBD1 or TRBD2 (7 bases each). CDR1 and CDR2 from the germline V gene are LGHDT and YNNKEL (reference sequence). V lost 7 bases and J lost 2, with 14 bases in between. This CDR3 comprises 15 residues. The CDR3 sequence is CASNQRDRNTGELFF. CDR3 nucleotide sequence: TGTGCCAGCAACCAGCGGGACAGAAACACCGGGGAGCTGTTTTTT. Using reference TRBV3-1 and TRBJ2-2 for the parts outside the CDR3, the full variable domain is DTAVSQTPKYLVTQMGNDKSIKCEQNLGHDTMYWYKQDSKKFLKIMFSYNNKELIINETVPNRFSPKSPDKAHLNLHINSLELGDSAVYFCASNQRDRNTGELFFGEGSRLTVL.

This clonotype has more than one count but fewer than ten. The CDR3 loop reads CASSPLTSAGELFF. DNA for the CDR3: TGTGCCAGCAGTCCTCTGACTAGTGCCGGGGAGCTGTTTTTT. The chain has TRBV28 and TRBJ2-2; D possibly corresponds to TRBD2 (6 bases). CDR3 length: 14 amino acids. V was shortened by 5 bases and J by 6 bases, with 13 bases between the two germline ends. Germline loops: CDR1 MDHEN, CDR2 SYDVKM.

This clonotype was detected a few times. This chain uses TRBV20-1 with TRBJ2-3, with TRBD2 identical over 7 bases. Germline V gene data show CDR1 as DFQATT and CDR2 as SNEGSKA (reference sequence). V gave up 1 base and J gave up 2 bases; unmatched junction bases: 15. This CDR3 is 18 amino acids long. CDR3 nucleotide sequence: TGCAGTGCTAGAGTCCGCCGAGGGAAGCGGGAAGACACAGATACGCAGTATTTT. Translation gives CSARVRRGKREDTDTQYF.

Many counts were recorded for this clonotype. CDR3 coding DNA: TGTGCCAGCAGTCCGACTAACGGGAGGGCCACAGATACGCAGTATTTT. This sequence encodes CASSPTNGRATDTQYF. The rearrangement links TRBV28 to TRBJ2-3; the match to TRBD2 covers 8 bases. The length of the CDR3 is 16 residues. Germline CDR1 is MDHEN and CDR2 is SYDVKM. V lost 5 bases and J lost 2; bases outside the gene matches: 9. The whole variable domain, filled in from reference TRBV28 and TRBJ2-3, reads DVKVTQSSRYLVKRTGEKVFLECVQDMDHENMFWYRQDPGLGLRLIYFSYDVKMKEKGDIPEGYSVSREKKERFSLILESASTNQTSMYLCASSPTNGRATDTQYFGPGTRLTVL.

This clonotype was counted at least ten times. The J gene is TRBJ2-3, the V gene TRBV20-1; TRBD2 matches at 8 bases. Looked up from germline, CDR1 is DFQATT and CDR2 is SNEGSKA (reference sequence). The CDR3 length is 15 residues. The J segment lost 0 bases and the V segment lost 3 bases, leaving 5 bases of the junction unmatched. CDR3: CSASGRGRSTDTQYF. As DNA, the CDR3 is TGCAGTGCTAGCGGGAGGGGACGGAGCACAGATACGCAGTATTTT.

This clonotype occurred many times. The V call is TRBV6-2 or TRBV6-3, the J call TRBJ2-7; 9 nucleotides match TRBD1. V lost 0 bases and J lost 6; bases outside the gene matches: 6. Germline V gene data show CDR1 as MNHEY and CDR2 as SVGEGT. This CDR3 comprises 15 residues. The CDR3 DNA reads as TGTGCCAGCAGTTACTCCCCGGACAGGGGAGCCGAGCAGTACTTC. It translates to CASSYSPDRGAEQYF.

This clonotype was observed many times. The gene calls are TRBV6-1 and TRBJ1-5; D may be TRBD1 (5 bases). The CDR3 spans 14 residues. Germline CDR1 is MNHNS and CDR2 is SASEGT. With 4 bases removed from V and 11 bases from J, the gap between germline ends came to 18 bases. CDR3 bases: TGTGCCAGCAGTGTAGACACCAGGACATCGGCCCAGCATTTT. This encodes CASSVDTRTSAQHF.

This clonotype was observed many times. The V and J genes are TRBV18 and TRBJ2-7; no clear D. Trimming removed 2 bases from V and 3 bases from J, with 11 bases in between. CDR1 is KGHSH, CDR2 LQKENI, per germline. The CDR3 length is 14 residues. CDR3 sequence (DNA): TGTGCCAGCTCACCAGCACGGACGGGCTACGAGCAGTACTTC. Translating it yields CASSPARTGYEQYF.

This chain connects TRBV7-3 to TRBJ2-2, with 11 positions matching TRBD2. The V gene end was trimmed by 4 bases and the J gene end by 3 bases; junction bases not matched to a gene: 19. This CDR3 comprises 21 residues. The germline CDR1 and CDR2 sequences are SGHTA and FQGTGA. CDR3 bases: TGTGCCAGCAGCTCACGCAAAGCCGGGACTAGCGGAAACGGGTACACCGGGGAGCTGTTTTTT. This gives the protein CASSSRKAGTSGNGYTGELFF.

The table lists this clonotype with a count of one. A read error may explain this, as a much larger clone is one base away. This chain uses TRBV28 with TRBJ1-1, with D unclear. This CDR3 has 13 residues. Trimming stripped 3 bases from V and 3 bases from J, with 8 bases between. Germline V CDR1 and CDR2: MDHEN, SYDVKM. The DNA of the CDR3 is TGTGCCAGCAGTTTTTTTGTGGACACTGAAGCTTTCTTT. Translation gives CASSFFVDTEAFF.

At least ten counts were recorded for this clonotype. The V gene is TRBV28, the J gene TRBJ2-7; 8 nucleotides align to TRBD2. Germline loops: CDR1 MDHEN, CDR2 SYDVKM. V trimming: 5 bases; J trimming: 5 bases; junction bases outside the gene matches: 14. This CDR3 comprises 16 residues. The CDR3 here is CASSPIAGMDADEQYF. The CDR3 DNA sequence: TGTGCCAGCAGTCCCATAGCGGGAATGGACGCAGACGAGCAGTACTTC.

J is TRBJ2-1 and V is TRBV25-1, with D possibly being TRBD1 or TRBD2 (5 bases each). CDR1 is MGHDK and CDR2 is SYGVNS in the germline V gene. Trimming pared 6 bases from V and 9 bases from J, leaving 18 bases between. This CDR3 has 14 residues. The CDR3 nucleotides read TGTGCCAGCAGGAGGGAACTAGGAAGGGGTGAGCAGTTCTTC. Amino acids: CASRRELGRGEQFF.

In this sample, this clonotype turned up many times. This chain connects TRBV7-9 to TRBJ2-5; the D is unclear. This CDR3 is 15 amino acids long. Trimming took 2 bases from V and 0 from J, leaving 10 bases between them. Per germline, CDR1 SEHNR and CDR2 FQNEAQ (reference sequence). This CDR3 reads CASSLLGQYQETQYF. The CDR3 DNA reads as TGTGCCAGCAGCTTATTAGGCCAGTACCAAGAGACCCAGTACTTC.

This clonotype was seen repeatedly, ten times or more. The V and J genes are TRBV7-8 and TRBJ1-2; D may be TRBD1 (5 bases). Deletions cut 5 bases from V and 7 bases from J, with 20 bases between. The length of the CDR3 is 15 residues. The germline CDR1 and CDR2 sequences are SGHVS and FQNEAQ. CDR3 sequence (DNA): TGTGCCAGCAGCCCCTCCGCTCAAGGGGTCTTTGGCTACACCTTC. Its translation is CASSPSAQGVFGYTF. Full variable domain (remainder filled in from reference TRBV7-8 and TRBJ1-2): GAGVSQSPRYKVAKRGQDVALRCDPISGHVSLFWYQQALGQGPEFLTYFQNEAQLDKSGLPSDRFFAERPEGSVSTLKIQRTQQEDSAVYLCASSPSAQGVFGYTFGSGTRLTVV.

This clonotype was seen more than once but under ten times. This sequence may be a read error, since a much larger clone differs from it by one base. The CDR3 reads CASSPTRGEAFF. DNA of the CDR3: TGTGCCAGCAGCCCTACCAGGGGTGAAGCTTTCTTT. J is TRBJ1-1 and V is TRBV11-2, with a possible D match to TRBD1 (6 bases). This CDR3 contains 12 residues. V dropped 5 bases and J dropped 7 bases, with 11 bases sitting between them. CDR1 and CDR2 (germline): SGHAT, FQNNGV.

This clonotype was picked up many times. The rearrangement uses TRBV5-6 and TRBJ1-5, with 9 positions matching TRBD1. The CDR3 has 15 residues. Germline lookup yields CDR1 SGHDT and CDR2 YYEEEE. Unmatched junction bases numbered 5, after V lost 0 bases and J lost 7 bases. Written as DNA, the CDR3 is TGTGCCAGCAGCTTGGCACGGGACAGGGCACAGCCCCAGCATTTT. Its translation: CASSLARDRAQPQHF.

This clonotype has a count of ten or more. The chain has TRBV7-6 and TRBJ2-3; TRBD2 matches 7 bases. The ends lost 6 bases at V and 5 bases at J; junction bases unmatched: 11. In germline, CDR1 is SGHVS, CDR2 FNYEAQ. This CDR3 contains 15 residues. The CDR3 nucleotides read TGTGCCAGCAGTTCCCAGGCGGGAGAAGGAGATACGCAGTATTTT. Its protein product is CASSSQAGEGDTQYF.

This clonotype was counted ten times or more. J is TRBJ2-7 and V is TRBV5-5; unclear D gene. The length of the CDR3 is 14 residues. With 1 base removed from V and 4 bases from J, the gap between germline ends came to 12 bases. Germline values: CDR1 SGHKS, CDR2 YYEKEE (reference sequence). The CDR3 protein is CASSLRRAYYEQYF. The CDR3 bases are TGTGCCAGCAGCTTGCGTAGGGCGTATTACGAGCAGTACTTC.

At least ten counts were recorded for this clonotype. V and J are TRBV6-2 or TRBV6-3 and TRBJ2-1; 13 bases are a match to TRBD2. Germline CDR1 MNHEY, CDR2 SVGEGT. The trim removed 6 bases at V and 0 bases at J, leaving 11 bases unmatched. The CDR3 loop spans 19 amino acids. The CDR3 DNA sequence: TGTGCCAGCAGCAGCCCGGGACTAGCGGGACTACGCTCCTACAATGAGCAGTTCTTC. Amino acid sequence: CASSSPGLAGLRSYNEQFF.

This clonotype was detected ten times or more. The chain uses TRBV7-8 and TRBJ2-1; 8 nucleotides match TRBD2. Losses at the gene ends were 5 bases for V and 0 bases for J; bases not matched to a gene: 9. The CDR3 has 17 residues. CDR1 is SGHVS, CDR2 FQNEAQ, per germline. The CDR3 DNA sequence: TGTGCCAGCAGCCGTAATGAGCGGGAGAGCTCCTACAATGAGCAGTTCTTC. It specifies CASSRNERESSYNEQFF. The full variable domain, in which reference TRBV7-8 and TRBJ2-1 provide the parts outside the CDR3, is GAGVSQSPRYKVAKRGQDVALRCDPISGHVSLFWYQQALGQGPEFLTYFQNEAQLDKSGLPSDRFFAERPEGSVSTLKIQRTQQEDSAVYLCASSRNERESSYNEQFFGPGTRLTVL.